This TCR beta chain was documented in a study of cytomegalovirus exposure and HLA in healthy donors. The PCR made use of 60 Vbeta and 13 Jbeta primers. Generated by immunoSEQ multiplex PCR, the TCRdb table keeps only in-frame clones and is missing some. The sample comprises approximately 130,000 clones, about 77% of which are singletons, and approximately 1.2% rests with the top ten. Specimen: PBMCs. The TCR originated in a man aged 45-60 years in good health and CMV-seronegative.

The CDR3 loop is CASSLEGYAEISYNEQFF. The CDR3 nucleotides read TGTGCCAGCAGCTTAGAAGGCTACGCGGAGATCTCCTACAATGAGCAGTTCTTC. The V gene is TRBV7-6, the J gene TRBJ2-1; no clear D gene. The CDR3 spans 18 residues. V was clipped by 1 base and J by 0 bases, with 16 bases between them. From germline, CDR1 is SGHVS and CDR2 FNYEAQ.